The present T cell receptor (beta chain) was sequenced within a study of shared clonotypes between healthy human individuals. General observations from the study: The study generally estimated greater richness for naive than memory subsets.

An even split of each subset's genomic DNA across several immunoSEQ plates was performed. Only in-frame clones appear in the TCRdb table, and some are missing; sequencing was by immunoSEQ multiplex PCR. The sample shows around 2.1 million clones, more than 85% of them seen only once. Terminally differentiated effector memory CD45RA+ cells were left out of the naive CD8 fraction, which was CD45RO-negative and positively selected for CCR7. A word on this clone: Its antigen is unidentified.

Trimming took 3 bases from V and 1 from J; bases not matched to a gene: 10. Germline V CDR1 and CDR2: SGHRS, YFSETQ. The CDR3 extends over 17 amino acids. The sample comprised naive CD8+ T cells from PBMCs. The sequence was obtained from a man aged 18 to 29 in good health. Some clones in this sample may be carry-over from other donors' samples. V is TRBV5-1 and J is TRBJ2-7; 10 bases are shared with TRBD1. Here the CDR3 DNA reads TGCGCCAGCAGCTCCGGGACAGGGGCCTATCCTTCCTACGAGCAGTACTTC. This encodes CASSSGTGAYPSYEQYF.